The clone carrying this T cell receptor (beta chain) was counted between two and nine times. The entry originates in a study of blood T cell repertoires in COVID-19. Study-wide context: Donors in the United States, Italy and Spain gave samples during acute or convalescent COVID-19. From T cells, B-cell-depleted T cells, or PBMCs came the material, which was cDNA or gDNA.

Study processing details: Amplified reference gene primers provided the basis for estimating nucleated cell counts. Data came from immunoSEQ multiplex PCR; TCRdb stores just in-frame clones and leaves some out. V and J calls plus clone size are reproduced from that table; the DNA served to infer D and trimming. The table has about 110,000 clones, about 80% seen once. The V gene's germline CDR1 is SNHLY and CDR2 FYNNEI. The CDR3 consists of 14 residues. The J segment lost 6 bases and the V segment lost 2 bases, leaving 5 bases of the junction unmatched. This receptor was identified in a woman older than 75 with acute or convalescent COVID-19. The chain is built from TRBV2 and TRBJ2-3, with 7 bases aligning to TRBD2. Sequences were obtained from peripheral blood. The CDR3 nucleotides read TGTGCCAGCAGTGAACTAGTGGGGGGGGATACGCAGTATTTT. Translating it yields CASSELVGGDTQYF. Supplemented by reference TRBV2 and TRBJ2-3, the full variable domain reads EPEVTQTPSHQVTQMGQEVILRCVPISNHLYFYWYRQILGQKVEFLVSFYNNEISEKSEIFDDQFSVERPDGSNFTLKIRSTKLEDSAMYFCASSELVGGDTQYFGPGTRLTVL.